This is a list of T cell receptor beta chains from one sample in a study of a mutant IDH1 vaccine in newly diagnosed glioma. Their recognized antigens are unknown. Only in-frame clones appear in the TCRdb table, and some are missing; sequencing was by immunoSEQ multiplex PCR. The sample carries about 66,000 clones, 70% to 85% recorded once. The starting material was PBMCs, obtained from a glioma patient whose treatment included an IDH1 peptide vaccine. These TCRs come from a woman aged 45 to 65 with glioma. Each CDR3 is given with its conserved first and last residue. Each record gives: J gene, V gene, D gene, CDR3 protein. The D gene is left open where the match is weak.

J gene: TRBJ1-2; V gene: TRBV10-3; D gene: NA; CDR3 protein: CAISGGWSEANYGYTF
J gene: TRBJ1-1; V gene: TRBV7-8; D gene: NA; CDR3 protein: CASGVQDSKGVLNTEAFF
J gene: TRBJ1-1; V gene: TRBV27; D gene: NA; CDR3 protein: CASRSGLRMNTEAFF
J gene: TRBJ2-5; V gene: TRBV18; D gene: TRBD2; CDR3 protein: CASSKSGGQEETQYF
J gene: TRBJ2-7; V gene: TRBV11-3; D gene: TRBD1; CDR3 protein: CASSPRDRGSYEQYF
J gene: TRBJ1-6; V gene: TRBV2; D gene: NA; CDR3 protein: CASIGSGSSYNSPLHF
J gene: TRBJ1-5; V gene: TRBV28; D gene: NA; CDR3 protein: CASSFGSNQPQHF
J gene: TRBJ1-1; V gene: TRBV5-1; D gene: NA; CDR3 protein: CASSLGTSPEAFF
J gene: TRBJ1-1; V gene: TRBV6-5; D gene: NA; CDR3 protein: CASSFLDFRGAEAFF
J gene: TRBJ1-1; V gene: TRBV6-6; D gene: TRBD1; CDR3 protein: CASRPGGALTEAFF
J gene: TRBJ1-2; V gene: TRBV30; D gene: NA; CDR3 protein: CAWSGGGPRTYGYTF
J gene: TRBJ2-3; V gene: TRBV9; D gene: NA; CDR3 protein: CASSSPLDRDTQYF
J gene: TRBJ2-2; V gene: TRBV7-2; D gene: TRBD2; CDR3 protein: CASSFGGGRGGELFF
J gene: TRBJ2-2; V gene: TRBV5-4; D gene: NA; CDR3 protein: CASSLPAANTGELFF
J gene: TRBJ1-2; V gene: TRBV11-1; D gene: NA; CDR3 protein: CASSPSGTDFYGYTF
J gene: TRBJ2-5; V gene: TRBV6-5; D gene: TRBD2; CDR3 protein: CASSYRGGGETQYF
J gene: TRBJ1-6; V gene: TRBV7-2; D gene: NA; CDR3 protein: CASSQSHLMDSPLHF
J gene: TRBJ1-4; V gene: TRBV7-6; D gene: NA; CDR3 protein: CASSSTGTNEKLFF
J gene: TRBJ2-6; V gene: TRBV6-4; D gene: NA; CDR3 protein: CASSPVAGIGSGANVLTF
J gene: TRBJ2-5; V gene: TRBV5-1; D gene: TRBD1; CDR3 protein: CASSLQTGGVETQYF
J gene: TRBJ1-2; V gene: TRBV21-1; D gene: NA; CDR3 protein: CASNFGTGGYGYTF
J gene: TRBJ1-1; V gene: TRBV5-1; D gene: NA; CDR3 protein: CASSLGPTSNTEAFF
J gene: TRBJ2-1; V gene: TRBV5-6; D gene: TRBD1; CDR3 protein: CASSRWGQGASSEQFF
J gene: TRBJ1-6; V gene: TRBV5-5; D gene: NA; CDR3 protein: CASSFQGNSPLHF
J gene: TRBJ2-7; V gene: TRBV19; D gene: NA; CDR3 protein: CASSVTGKVDGYEQYF
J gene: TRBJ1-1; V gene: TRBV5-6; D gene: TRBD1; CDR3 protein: CASSLMDRASNTEAFF
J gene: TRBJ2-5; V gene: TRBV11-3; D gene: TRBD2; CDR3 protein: CASSLGQRGGQETQYF
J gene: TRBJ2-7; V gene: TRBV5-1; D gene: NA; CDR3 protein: CASSPNPLVVSSYEQYF
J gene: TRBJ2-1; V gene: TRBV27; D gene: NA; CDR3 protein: CASSFGGAGNEQFF
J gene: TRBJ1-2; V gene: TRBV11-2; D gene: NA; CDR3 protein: CASSDLQGYDYGYTF
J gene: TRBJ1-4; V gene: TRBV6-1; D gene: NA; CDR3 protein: CASSEAWGGGEKLFF
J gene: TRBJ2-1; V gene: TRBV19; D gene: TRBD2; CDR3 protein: CASSIEGTTYNEQFF
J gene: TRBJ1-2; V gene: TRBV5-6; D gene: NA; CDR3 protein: CASSLGSRSNYGYTF
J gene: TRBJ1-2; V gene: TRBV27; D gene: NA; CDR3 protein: CASSLSFRGGYTF
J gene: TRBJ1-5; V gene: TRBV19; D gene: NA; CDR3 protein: CASSMFSGLNQPQHF
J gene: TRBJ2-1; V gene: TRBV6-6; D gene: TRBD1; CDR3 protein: CASSLQGENEQFF
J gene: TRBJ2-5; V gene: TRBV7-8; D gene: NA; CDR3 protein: CASSPRAGSQETQYF
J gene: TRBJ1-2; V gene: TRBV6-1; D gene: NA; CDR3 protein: CASRGTAIGYGYTF
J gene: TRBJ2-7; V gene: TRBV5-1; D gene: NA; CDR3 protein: CASSLTETVHEQYF
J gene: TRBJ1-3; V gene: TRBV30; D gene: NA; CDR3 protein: CACLGDSSGNTIYF
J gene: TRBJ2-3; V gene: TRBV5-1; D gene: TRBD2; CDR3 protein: CASSFLAGGVQDTQYF
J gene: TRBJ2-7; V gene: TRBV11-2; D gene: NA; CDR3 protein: CASSQNWSGEQYF
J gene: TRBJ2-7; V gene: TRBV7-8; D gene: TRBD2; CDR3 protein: CASSLEGTRFSYEQYF
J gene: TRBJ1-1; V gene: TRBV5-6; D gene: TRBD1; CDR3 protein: CASSWGQGFTSEAFF
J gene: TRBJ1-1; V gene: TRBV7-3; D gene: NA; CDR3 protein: CASRKSEVSNTEAFF
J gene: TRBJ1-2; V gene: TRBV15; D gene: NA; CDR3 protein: CATSRDFVTEHSNYGYTF
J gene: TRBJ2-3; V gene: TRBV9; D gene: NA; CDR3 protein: CASSRPGQASTDTQYF
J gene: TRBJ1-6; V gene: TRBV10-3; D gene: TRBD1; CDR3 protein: CANGGQGQNSPLHF
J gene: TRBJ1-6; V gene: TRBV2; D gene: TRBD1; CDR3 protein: CASRAGTGGMNSPLHF
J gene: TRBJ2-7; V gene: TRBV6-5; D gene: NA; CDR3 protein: CAVRDTSSYEQYF
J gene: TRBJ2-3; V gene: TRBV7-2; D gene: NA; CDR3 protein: CASSRGTSLDTQYF